These T cell receptor beta chains were read from a single sample in a study of T cells in Graves' hyperthyroidism and ophthalmopathy. TCRdb reprocessed the multiplex PCR reads via MiXCR and lists one record per CDR3 protein. The sample includes approximately 600,000 distinct CDR3 sequences, around 20% of them seen just once. Material: blood. The receptors were gathered from a man aged 25 to 40 with Graves' ophthalmopathy. The CDR3 runs from the conserved cysteine through the conserved F or W. A D gene is named only where the DNA matches it firmly. Clone size is not always given. Where it is, it says once, few, many or a class for expanded clones.

v_gene,j_gene,abundance,d_gene,CDR3aa,CDR3nt
TRBV2,TRBJ1-6,.,.,CASSEARWLQDNSPLHF,TGTGCCAGCAGTGAAGCGCGATGGCTACAAGATAATTCACCCCTCCACTTT
TRBV6-5,TRBJ2-7,.,.,CASSSPPTGTLRSSYEQYF,TGTGCCAGCAGTTCACCACCTACCGGGACCCTCAGGAGCTCCTACGAGCAGTACTTC
TRBV11-2,TRBJ1-5,many,.,CASSLGVMGDQPQHF,TGTGCCAGCAGCTTAGGAGTGATGGGGGATCAGCCCCAGCATTTT
TRBV10-3,TRBJ1-1,.,.,CAISESGGSRTEAFF,TGTGCCATCAGTGAGTCGGGAGGGAGTCGCACTGAAGCTTTCTTT
TRBV2,TRBJ1-5,.,.,CASRRNPNQPQHF,TGTGCCAGCAGGAGAAATCCCAATCAGCCCCAGCATTTT
TRBV28,TRBJ2-1,many,TRBD2,CASPTVGGSDNEQFF,TGTGCCAGCCCGACGGTGGGAGGGTCGGACAATGAGCAGTTCTTC
TRBV6-5,TRBJ2-5,few,TRBD1,CASSSGQGRLKTQYF,TGTGCCAGCAGTTCGGGACAGGGCAGGTTGAAGACCCAGTACTTC
TRBV6-1,TRBJ2-3,many,TRBD1,CASSPQGSQRRITDTQYF,TGTGCCAGCAGTCCACAGGGGAGTCAGCGGAGAATCACAGATACGCAGTATTTT
TRBV5-1,TRBJ1-5,.,.,CASSLAQNQPQHF,TGCGCCAGCAGCTTGGCACAGAATCAGCCCCAGCATTTT
TRBV24-1,TRBJ2-1,.,TRBD2,CATSDPLAGGLDGQFF,TGTGCCACCAGTGACCCCCTAGCGGGAGGGCTAGATGGGCAGTTCTTC
TRBV7-2,TRBJ2-5,many,.,CASSLGGTTLYF,TGTGCCAGCAGCTTGGGGGGGACAACCCTGTACTTC
TRBV5-8,TRBJ2-7,few,.,CASSSRSVHEQYF,TGTGCCAGCAGCTCACGGTCGGTCCACGAGCAGTACTTC
TRBV19,TRBJ2-3,.,.,CASKQKAGTRTDTQYF,TGTGCCAGTAAGCAGAAAGCAGGGACGAGGACAGATACGCAGTATTTT
TRBV6-2/TRBV6-3,TRBJ2-3,few,TRBD2,CASSPKEASGRTDTQYF,TGTGCCAGCAGTCCTAAAGAGGCTAGCGGACGCACAGATACGCAGTATTTT
TRBV7-2,TRBJ2-7,many,.,CASSFVHDEQYF,TGTGCCAGCAGCTTCGTTCACGACGAGCAGTACTTC
TRBV3-2,TRBJ1-4,.,.,CASSHRRQADEKLFF,TGTGCCAGCAGCCATCGAAGACAGGCCGATGAAAAACTGTTTTTT
TRBV20-1,TRBJ2-7,few,TRBD2,CSAIDRTSGYEQYF,TGCAGTGCTATCGATAGGACTAGCGGCTACGAGCAGTACTTC
TRBV7-9,TRBJ2-3,.,.,CASSFGSPDTQYF,TGTGCCAGCAGCTTCGGGAGTCCAGATACGCAGTATTTT
TRBV29-1,TRBJ2-1,few,.,CSVQSNEQFF,TGCAGCGTCCAGTCCAATGAGCAGTTCTTC
TRBV7-2,TRBJ2-7,.,.,CASSFDGHGYEQYF,TGTGCCAGCAGCTTCGATGGCCACGGGTACGAGCAGTACTTC
TRBV7-2,TRBJ2-5,many,TRBD1,CASSSLSGGSGTQYF,TGTGCCAGCAGCTCCCTTTCAGGGGGTTCAGGGACCCAGTACTTC
TRBV6-1,TRBJ2-1,.,TRBD1,CASSRQGEGYNEQFF,TGTGCCAGCAGTCGACAGGGTGAGGGGTACAATGAGCAGTTCTTC
TRBV20-1,TRBJ2-7,.,TRBD2,CSATSGRGSYEQYF,TGCAGTGCTACCAGCGGGAGAGGCTCCTACGAGCAGTACTTC
TRBV11-2,TRBJ2-1,.,TRBD1,CASSYDRGTYNEQFF,TGTGCCAGCAGCTACGACAGGGGTACCTACAATGAGCAGTTCTTC
TRBV2,TRBJ2-3,.,TRBD2,CASKAGVGTDTQYF,TGTGCCAGTAAAGCGGGAGTTGGCACAGATACGCAGTATTTT
TRBV18,TRBJ2-7,many,.,CASSRAHGPEQYF,TGTGCCAGCTCACGGGCGCACGGGCCCGAGCAGTACTTC